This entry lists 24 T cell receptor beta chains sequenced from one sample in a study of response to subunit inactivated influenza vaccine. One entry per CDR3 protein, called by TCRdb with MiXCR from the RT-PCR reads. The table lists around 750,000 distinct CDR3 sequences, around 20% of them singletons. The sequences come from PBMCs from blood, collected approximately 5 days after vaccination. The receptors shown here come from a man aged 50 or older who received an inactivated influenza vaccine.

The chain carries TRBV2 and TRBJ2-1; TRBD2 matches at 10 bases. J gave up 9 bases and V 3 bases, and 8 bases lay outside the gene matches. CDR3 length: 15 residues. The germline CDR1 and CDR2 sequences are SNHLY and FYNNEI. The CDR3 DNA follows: TGTGCCAGCAGTGAGGCTAGCGGGAGTTGGGCTGAGCAGTTCTTC. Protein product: CASSEASGSWAEQFF.

CDR3 nucleotide sequence: TGCAGTGCTAGAGACGACACATACTACGAGCAGTACTTC. It specifies CSARDDTYYEQYF. The gene calls are TRBV20-1 and TRBJ2-7, with D unresolved. Trimming removed 0 bases from V and 3 bases from J, with 9 bases in between. Germline V lookup: CDR1 DFQATT, CDR2 SNEGSKA (reference sequence). The CDR3 consists of 13 residues.

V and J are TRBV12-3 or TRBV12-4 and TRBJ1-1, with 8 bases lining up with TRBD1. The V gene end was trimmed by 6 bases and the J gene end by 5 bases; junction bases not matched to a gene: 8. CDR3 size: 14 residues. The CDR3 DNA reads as TGTGCCAGCAGGTTGGACAGGGTTGGGACTGAAGCTTTCTTT. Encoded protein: CASRLDRVGTEAFF.

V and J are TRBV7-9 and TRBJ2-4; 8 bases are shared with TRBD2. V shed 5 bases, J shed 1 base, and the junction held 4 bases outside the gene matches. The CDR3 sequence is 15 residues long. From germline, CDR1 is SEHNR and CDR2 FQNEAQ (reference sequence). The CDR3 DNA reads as TGTGCCAGCAGCGTTCGGGGGGGGGCCAAAAACATTCAGTACTTC. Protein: CASSVRGGAKNIQYF.

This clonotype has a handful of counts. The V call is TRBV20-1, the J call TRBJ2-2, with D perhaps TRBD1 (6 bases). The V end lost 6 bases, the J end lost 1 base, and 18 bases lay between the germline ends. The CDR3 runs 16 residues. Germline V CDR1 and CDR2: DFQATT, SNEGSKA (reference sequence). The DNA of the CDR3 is TGCAGTGCCAAAACACCGGCAGGGGAGAACACCGGGGAGCTGTTTTTT. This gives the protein CSAKTPAGENTGELFF.

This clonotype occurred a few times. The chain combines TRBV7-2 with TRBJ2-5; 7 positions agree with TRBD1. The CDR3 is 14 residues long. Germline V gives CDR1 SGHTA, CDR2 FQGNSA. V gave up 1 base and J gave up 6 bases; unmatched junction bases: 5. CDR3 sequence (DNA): TGTGCCAGCAGCTTAGAACAGGGGACAAAGACCCAGTACTTC. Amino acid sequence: CASSLEQGTKTQYF. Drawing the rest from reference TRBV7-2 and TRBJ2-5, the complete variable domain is GAGVSQSPSNKVTEKGKDVELRCDPISGHTALYWYRQSLGQGLEFLIYFQGNSAPDKSGLPSDRFSAERTGGSVSTLTIQRTQQEDSAVYLCASSLEQGTKTQYFGPGTRLLVL.

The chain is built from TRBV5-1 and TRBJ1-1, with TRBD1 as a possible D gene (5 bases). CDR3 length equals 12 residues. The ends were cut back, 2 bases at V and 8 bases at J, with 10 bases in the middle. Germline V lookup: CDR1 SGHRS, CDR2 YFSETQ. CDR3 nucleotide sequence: TGCGCCAGCAGCTTTGGGGCCGGGGAAGCTTTCTTT. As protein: CASSFGAGEAFF.

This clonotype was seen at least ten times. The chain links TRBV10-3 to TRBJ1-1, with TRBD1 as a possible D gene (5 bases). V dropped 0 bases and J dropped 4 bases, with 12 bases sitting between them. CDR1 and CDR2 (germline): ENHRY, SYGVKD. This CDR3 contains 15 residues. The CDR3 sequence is CAISESGGRGTEAFF. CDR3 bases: TGTGCCATCAGTGAGTCTGGGGGACGGGGCACTGAAGCTTTCTTT.

CDR3 residues: CASSTAYVILSTQHF. CDR3 coding DNA: TGTGCCAGTAGTACAGCCTACGTGATCCTCTCGACCCAGCATTTT. This chain connects TRBV19 to TRBJ1-5; D is ambiguous. The CDR3 is 15 residues long. Trimming stripped 4 bases from V and 11 bases from J, with 21 bases between. The germline CDR1 and CDR2 sequences are LNHDA and SQIVND (reference sequence).

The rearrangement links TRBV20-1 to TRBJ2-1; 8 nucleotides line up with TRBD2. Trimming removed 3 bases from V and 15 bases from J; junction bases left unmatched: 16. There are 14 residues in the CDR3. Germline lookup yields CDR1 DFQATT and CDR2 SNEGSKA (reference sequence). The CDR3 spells CSASRDSSGAGRFF. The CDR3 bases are TGCAGTGCTAGCAGGGATAGTAGCGGGGCAGGGCGGTTCTTC.

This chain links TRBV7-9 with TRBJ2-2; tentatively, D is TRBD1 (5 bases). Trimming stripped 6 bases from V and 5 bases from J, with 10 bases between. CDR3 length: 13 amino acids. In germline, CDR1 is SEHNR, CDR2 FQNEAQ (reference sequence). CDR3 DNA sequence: TGTGCCAGCAGAAACAGGTTAACCGGGGAGCTGTTTTTT. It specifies CASRNRLTGELFF. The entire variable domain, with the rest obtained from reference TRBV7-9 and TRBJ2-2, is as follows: DTGVSQNPRHKITKRGQNVTFRCDPISEHNRLYWYRQTLGQGPEFLTYFQNEAQLEKSRLLSDRFSAERPKGSFSTLEIQRTEQGDSAMYLCASRNRLTGELFFGEGSRLTVL.

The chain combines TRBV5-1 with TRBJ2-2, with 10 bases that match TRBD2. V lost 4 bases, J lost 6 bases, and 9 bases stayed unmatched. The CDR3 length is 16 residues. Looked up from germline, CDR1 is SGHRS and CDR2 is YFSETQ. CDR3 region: CASSGTLAGESGELFF. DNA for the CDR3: TGCGCCAGCAGCGGAACGCTAGCGGGAGAGTCCGGGGAGCTGTTTTTT.

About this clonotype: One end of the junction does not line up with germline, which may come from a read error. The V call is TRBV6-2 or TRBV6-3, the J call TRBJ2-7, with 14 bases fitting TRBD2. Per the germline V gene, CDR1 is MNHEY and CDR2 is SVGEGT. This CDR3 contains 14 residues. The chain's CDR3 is CASRPPGLAGAASF. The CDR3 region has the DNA TGTGCCAGCAGACCCCCGGGACTAGCGGGAGCGGCCTCCTTC.

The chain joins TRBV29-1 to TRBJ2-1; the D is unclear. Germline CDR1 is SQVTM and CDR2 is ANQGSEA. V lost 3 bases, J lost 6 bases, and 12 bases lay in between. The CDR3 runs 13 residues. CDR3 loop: CSVDPRSGNEQFF. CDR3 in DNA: TGCAGCGTTGACCCAAGGAGTGGCAATGAGCAGTTCTTC.

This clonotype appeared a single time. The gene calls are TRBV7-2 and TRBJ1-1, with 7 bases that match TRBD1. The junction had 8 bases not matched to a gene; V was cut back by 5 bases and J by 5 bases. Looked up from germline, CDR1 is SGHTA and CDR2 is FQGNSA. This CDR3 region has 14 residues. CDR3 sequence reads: CASSQGGGGTEAFF. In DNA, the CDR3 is TGTGCCAGCAGCCAGGGGGGTGGGGGGACTGAAGCTTTCTTT.

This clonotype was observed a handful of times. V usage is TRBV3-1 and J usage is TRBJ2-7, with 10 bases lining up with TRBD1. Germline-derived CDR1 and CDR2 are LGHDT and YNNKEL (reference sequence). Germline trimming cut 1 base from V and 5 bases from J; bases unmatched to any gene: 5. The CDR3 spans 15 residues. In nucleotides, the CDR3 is TGTGCCAGCAGCCAAGTTTGGGGACAGGGGAACGAGCAGTACTTC. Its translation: CASSQVWGQGNEQYF.

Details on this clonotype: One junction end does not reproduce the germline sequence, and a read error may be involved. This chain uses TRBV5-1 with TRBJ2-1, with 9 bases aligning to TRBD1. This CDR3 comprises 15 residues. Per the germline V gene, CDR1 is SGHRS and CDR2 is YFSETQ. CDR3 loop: CASSLGTGSNNEQFF. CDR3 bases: TGTGCCAGCAGTTTGGGGACAGGGAGCAACAATGAGCAGTTCTTC.

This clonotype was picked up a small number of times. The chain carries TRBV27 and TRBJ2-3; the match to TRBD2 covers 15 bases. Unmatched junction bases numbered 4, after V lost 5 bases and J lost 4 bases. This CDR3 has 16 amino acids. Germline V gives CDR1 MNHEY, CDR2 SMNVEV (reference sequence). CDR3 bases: TGTGCCAGCAGTCCCGGGACTAGCGGGAGGCCAGATACGCAGTATTTT. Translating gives CASSPGTSGRPDTQYF.

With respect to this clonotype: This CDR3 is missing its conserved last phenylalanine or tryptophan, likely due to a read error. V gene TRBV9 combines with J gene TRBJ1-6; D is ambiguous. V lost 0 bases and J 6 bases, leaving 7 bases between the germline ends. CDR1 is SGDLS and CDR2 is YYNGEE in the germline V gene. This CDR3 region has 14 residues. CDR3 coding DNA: TGTGCCAGCAGCGTAGGCGAAAGTAATTCACCCCTCCACTCT. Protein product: CASSVGESNSPLHS.

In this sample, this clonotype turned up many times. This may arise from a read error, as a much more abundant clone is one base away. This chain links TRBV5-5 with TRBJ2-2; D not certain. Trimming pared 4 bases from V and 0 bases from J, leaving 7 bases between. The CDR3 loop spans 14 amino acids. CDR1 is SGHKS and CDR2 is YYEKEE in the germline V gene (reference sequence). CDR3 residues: CASSVTANTGELFF. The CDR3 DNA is TGTGCCAGCAGCGTCACAGCGAACACCGGGGAGCTGTTTTTT.

In nucleotides, the CDR3 is TGCAGTGCTAGTAGTGGGCGACAGGGCAAAGAGACCCAGTACTTC. Translation gives CSASSGRQGKETQYF. The V and J genes are TRBV20-1 and TRBJ2-5; 7 nucleotides agree with TRBD1. From germline, CDR1 is DFQATT and CDR2 SNEGSKA (reference sequence). The trim removed 3 bases at V and 3 bases at J, leaving 10 bases unmatched. This CDR3 has 15 amino acids.

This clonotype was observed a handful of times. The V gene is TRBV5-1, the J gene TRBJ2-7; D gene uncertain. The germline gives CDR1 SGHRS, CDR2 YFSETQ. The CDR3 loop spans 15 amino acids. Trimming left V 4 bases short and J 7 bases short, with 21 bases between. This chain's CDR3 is CASSTNTGSTSEQYF. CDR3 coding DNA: TGCGCCAGCAGCACCAACACGGGCTCGACCTCTGAGCAGTACTTC.

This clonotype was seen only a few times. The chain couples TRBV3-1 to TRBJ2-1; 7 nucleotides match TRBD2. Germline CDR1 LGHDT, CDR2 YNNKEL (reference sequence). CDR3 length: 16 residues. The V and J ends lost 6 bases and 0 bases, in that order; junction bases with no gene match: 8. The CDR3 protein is CASRMTGGSSYNEQFF. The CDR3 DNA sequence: TGTGCCAGCAGAATGACGGGGGGTAGCTCCTACAATGAGCAGTTCTTC.

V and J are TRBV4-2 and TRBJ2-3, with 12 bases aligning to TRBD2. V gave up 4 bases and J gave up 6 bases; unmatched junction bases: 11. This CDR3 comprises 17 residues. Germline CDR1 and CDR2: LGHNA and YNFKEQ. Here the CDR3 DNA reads TGTGCCAGCAGCCCGGGACTAGCGGGTCGTGGAGCGGATACGCAGTATTTT. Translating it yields CASSPGLAGRGADTQYF.